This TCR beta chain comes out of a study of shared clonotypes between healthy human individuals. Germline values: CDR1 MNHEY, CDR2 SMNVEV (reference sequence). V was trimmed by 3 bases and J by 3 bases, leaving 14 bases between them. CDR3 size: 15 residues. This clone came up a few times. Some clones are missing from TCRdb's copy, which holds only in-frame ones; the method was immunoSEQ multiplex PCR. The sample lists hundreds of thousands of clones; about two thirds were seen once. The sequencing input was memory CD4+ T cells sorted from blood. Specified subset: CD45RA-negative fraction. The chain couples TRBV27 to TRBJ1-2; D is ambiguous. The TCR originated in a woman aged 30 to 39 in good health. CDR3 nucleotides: TGTGCCAGCAGTTTGGGGAGGGCAGGTCACTATGGCTACACCTTC. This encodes CASSLGRAGHYGYTF.